These T cell receptor beta chains were read from a single sample in a study of graft-versus-host responses after intestinal transplantation. Method: immunoSEQ multiplex PCR; TCRdb's copy keeps in-frame clones and lacks some. The table includes over 65,000 clones, about 90% detected once. Sequences were derived from PBMCs, sampled 98 days after intestinal transplantation. These TCRs come from a human patient who received an intestinal transplant, so some T cells may come from the graft donor. The CDR3 runs from the conserved cysteine through the conserved F or W. D genes are given only for firm matches. A row's size may be missing; if present it is once, few, many or a size class.

V gene	J gene	clone size	D gene	CDR3 protein	CDR3 DNA
TRBV29-1	TRBJ2-1	NA	NA	CSVAGTYYGNEQFF	TGCAGCGTTGCAGGGACATACTATGGGAATGAGCAGTTCTTC
TRBV19	TRBJ1-1	few	NA	CASSIAGFTEAFF	TGTGCCAGTAGTATAGCGGGGTTCACTGAAGCTTTCTTT
TRBV2	TRBJ2-3	once	NA	CASSPRASTDTQYF	TGTGCCAGCAGCCCCAGGGCTAGCACAGATACGCAGTATTTT
TRBV4-1	TRBJ1-5	NA	TRBD1	CASSQKQGARSRQPQHF	TGCGCCAGCAGCCAAAAACAGGGGGCGAGGAGTCGGCAGCCCCAGCATTTT
TRBV6-1	TRBJ2-3	once	TRBD1	CASSEATGGADTQYF	TGTGCCAGCAGTGAAGCGACAGGGGGCGCAGATACGCAGTATTTT
TRBV19	TRBJ2-7	few	TRBD2	CASSIRRGGSYEQYF	TGTGCCAGTAGTATCCGGCGGGGGGGCTCCTACGAGCAGTACTTC
TRBV7-8	TRBJ2-7	NA	NA	CASSLGDPYEQYF	TGTGCCAGCAGCTTAGGAGATCCCTACGAGCAGTACTTC
TRBV4-2	TRBJ2-7	NA	TRBD2	CASSQERRERTYEQYF	TGTGCCAGCAGCCAAGAGAGGCGGGAGAGGACCTACGAGCAGTACTTC
TRBV29-1	TRBJ2-1	NA	NA	CSVESMDNEQFF	TGCAGCGTTGAGAGCATGGACAATGAGCAGTTCTTC
TRBV6-5	TRBJ2-7	NA	NA	CASKDSYYEQYF	TGTGCCAGCAAGGACAGCTACTACGAGCAGTACTTC
TRBV2	TRBJ2-2	NA	NA	CASRNEGVTGELFF	TGTGCCAGCAGGAACGAGGGGGTCACCGGGGAGCTGTTTTTT
TRBV6-1	TRBJ2-2	NA	NA	CASSERTSFNSGELFF	TGTGCCAGCAGTGAAAGGACATCCTTCAATAGCGGGGAGCTGTTTTTT
TRBV2	TRBJ2-3	NA	TRBD2	CASSAGLAGDTQYF	TGTGCCAGCAGTGCCGGGCTAGCGGGCGATACGCAGTATTTT
TRBV21-1	TRBJ2-6	NA	NA	CASSTLGTGSSGANVLTF	TGTGCCAGCAGCACCTTAGGTACCGGATCCTCTGGGGCCAACGTCCTGACTTTC
TRBV4-1	TRBJ1-1	NA	NA	CASSQAGNWNTEAFF	TGCGCCAGCAGCCAAGCGGGTAATTGGAACACTGAAGCTTTCTTT
TRBV5-6	TRBJ2-1	NA	NA	CASSLGGTEQFF	TGTGCCAGCAGCTTGGGGGGGACTGAGCAGTTCTTC
TRBV5-3	TRBJ2-1	NA	TRBD1	CARSERDRAYNEQFF	TGTGCCAGAAGCGAACGGGACAGGGCCTACAATGAGCAGTTCTTC
TRBV15	TRBJ2-3	NA	NA	CATSRDVGQTDTQYF	TGTGCCACCAGCAGAGATGTAGGACAAACAGATACGCAGTATTTT
TRBV12-5	TRBJ1-5	NA	TRBD1	CASGLEGGSDRWLKPQHF	TGTGCTAGTGGTTTGGAGGGGGGGTCGGACAGGTGGTTGAAGCCCCAGCATTTT
TRBV6-6	TRBJ2-1	NA	NA	CASSYIGGNEQFF	TGTGCCAGCAGTTACATAGGGGGAAATGAGCAGTTCTTC
TRBV19	TRBJ1-5	NA	NA	CASSVPPRGTRNQPQHF	TGTGCCAGTAGTGTTCCCCCCAGGGGTACGCGCAATCAGCCCCAGCATTTT
TRBV6-1	TRBJ1-1	NA	NA	CASSSVQNTEAFF	TGTGCCAGCAGTTCGGTACAGAATACTGAAGCTTTCTTT
TRBV7-7	TRBJ2-5	NA	TRBD2	CASSPGGGGGAGETQYF	TGTGCCAGCAGCCCGGGCGGTGGCGGGGGGGCTGGGGAGACCCAGTACTTC
TRBV11-2	TRBJ1-1	NA	TRBD1	CASSLGTGRTEAFF	TGTGCCAGCAGCTTAGGGACAGGGCGTACTGAAGCTTTCTTT
TRBV7-9	TRBJ1-4	NA	TRBD1	CASSPLPGQGGEKLFF	TGTGCCAGCAGCCCTTTACCGGGACAGGGGGGTGAAAAACTGTTTTTT
TRBV4-1	TRBJ1-5	NA	TRBD1	CASSQHRGSNQPQHF	TGCGCCAGCAGCCAGCACAGGGGTAGCAATCAGCCCCAGCATTTT
TRBV6-5	TRBJ2-2	NA	NA	CASSSDLLGGELFF	TGTGCCAGCAGTTCGGACCTCTTGGGCGGGGAGCTGTTTTTT
TRBV5-4	TRBJ2-5	NA	TRBD1	CASSIQGAETQYF	TGTGCCAGCAGCATACAGGGGGCGGAGACCCAGTACTTC
TRBV6-5	TRBJ1-6	NA	TRBD1	CASRYGTDNSPLHF	TGTGCCAGCAGGTACGGGACAGATAATTCACCCCTCCACTTT
TRBV10-1	TRBJ2-3	NA	TRBD2	CASSLAGFTDTQYF	TGCGCCAGCAGTCTAGCGGGATTCACAGATACGCAGTATTTT
TRBV11-2	TRBJ2-7	NA	TRBD1	CASSSGTGDEQYF	TGTGCCAGCAGCTCCGGGACAGGGGACGAGCAGTACTTC
TRBV5-4	TRBJ2-2	NA	NA	CASSPGAGELFF	TGTGCCAGCAGCCCGGGAGCCGGGGAGCTGTTTTTT
TRBV10-3	TRBJ1-2	NA	NA	CAIREGNYGYTF	TGTGCCATCAGGGAGGGGAACTATGGCTACACCTTC
TRBV27	TRBJ2-5	NA	NA	CASSIGLTQETQYF	TGTGCCAGCAGTATCGGCCTGACCCAAGAGACCCAGTACTTC
TRBV27	TRBJ2-1	NA	TRBD2	CATKGLAAYNEQFF	TGTGCCACTAAGGGACTAGCGGCTTACAATGAGCAGTTCTTC
TRBV27	TRBJ2-5	NA	TRBD1	CASSPGQGIQETQYF	TGTGCCAGCAGTCCCGGACAGGGCATCCAAGAGACCCAGTACTTC
TRBV7-2	TRBJ2-5	NA	TRBD2	CASSLRTGTSGQETQYF	TGTGCCAGCAGCTTAAGAACCGGGACTAGCGGGCAAGAGACCCAGTACTTC
TRBV15	TRBJ1-1	NA	TRBD1	CATSAGTGGTEAFF	TGTGCCACCAGTGCTGGGACAGGGGGAACTGAAGCTTTCTTT